The 13 T cell receptor beta chains presented below share a single source sample, sequenced in a study of blood T cell repertoires in COVID-19. Repertoires were generated with immunoSEQ multiplex PCR, while TCRdb's copy carries only in-frame clones and drops some. This table holds around 140,000 clones, roughly 90% found once. The sample was peripheral blood. Source of these receptors: a man aged 55 to 69 with active or convalescent COVID-19.

This clone has just one count. The gene calls are TRBV27 and TRBJ1-6; TRBD1 aligns across 8 bases. CDR1 is MNHEY, CDR2 SMNVEV, per germline (reference sequence). The CDR3 extends over 17 amino acids. The V segment lost 4 bases and the J segment 8 bases; nucleotides outside the gene matches: 13. The chain's CDR3 is CASSWQGAGLSDSPLHF. CDR3 DNA: TGTGCCAGCAGTTGGCAGGGGGCGGGTCTTTCCGATTCACCCCTCCACTTT.

This clone came up once. CDR3 residues: CASSPRAPTSTDTQYF. DNA of the CDR3: TGTGCCAGCAGCCCGAGGGCACCTACTAGCACAGATACGCAGTATTTT. The chain recombines TRBV11-2 with TRBJ2-3; weak D call: TRBD2 (5 bases). CDR1 is SGHAT and CDR2 is FQNNGV in the germline V gene. This CDR3 has 16 residues. V was shortened by 5 bases and J by 0 bases, with 15 bases between the two germline ends. The full variable domain, in which reference TRBV11-2 and TRBJ2-3 provide the parts outside the CDR3, is EAGVAQSPRYKIIEKRQSVAFWCNPISGHATLYWYQQILGQGPKLLIQFQNNGVVDDSQLPKDRFSAERLKGVDSTLKIQPAKLEDSAVYLCASSPRAPTSTDTQYFGPGTRLTVL.

The rearrangement links TRBV19 to TRBJ2-1; D remains unclear. CDR1 is LNHDA and CDR2 is SQIVND in the germline V gene (reference sequence). Deletions cut 4 bases from V and 4 bases from J, with 8 bases between. The CDR3 runs to 13 residues. CDR3 in amino acids: CASSKSTYNEQFF. CDR3 DNA: TGTGCCAGTAGTAAATCGACTTACAATGAGCAGTTCTTC.

The rearrangement links TRBV28 to TRBJ1-5, with D possibly being TRBD1 (5 bases). This CDR3 comprises 15 residues. The V gene lost 1 base and the J gene lost 5 bases, with 12 bases spanning the gap. The germline V gene has CDR1 MDHEN and CDR2 SYDVKM. The CDR3 DNA follows: TGTGCCAGCAGTTTATCAGGGTTCCAATATCAGCCCCAGCATTTT. Its protein is CASSLSGFQYQPQHF.

V gene TRBV6-6 combines with J gene TRBJ2-7; weak D call: TRBD1 (8 bases). Germline loops: CDR1 MNHNY, CDR2 SVGAGI (reference sequence). The CDR3 loop spans 15 amino acids. Trimming stripped 1 base from V and 3 bases from J, with 13 bases between. The CDR3 spells CASSYFTGGDYEQYF. The CDR3 DNA reads TGTGCCAGCAGTTACTTTACAGGGGGGGACTACGAGCAGTACTTC.

On this clone itself: Its ends do not fully match the called genes, so a read error is possible. This chain connects TRBV30 to TRBJ2-7, with 11 nucleotides matching TRBD2. The CDR3 consists of 13 residues. Germline V gene data show CDR1 as GTSNPN and CDR2 as SVGIG (reference sequence). Here the CDR3 reads CAGSVAGGSEQYF. As DNA, the CDR3 is TGTGCCGGGAGTGTAGCGGGAGGGAGCGAGCAGTACTTC.

This chain connects TRBV28 to TRBJ1-4; D gene uncertain. This CDR3 contains 15 residues. V was clipped by 4 bases and J by 5 bases, with 14 bases between them. Looked up from germline, CDR1 is MDHEN and CDR2 is SYDVKM. CDR3 bases: TGTGCCAGCAGTTGGGCGTCAGGTGACAATGAAAAACTGTTTTTT. Encoded protein: CASSWASGDNEKLFF. The full variable domain, in which reference TRBV28 and TRBJ1-4 provide the parts outside the CDR3, is DVKVTQSSRYLVKRTGEKVFLECVQDMDHENMFWYRQDPGLGLRLIYFSYDVKMKEKGDIPEGYSVSREKKERFSLILESASTNQTSMYLCASSWASGDNEKLFFGSGTQLSVL.

The rearrangement links TRBV7-2 to TRBJ2-5, with 7 bases identical to TRBD1. The CDR3 extends over 16 amino acids. Losses at the gene ends were 2 bases for V and 5 bases for J; bases not matched to a gene: 11. Germline values: CDR1 SGHTA, CDR2 FQGNSA. The CDR3 DNA reads TGTGCCAGCAGCTTATATTTTCCCATCAGGGGGGAGACCCAGTACTTC. This sequence encodes CASSLYFPIRGETQYF.

This clone has just one count. V and J are TRBV2 and TRBJ1-1, with D maybe TRBD1 (5 bases). V was clipped by 3 bases and J by 5 bases, with 13 bases between them. The CDR3 length is 14 residues. The V gene's germline CDR1 is SNHLY and CDR2 FYNNEI. The DNA of the CDR3 is TGTGCCAGCAGTGAGGTCTCCGGGGGGACTGAAGCTTTCTTT. Translating it yields CASSEVSGGTEAFF.

This chain uses TRBV27 with TRBJ1-1, with D perhaps matching TRBD1 (6 bases). The CDR3 has 13 amino acids. Germline loops: CDR1 MNHEY, CDR2 SMNVEV (reference sequence). Trimming took 2 bases from V and 4 from J, leaving 8 bases between them. The CDR3 nucleotides are TGTGCCAGCAGTTTACTCAGGGGCACTGAAGCTTTCTTT. Residues: CASSLLRGTEAFF.

This clone showed up just once. V is TRBV2 and J is TRBJ2-1, with TRBD1 matching 7 bases. The J segment lost 7 bases and the V segment lost 11 bases, leaving 14 bases of the junction unmatched. The CDR3 consists of 14 residues. Per germline, CDR1 SNHLY and CDR2 FYNNEI. The chain's CDR3 is CASLSTGVRNEQFF. The CDR3 DNA reads TGTGCCTCCCTGAGTACAGGGGTAAGGAATGAGCAGTTCTTC.

The DNA for the CDR3 is TGTGCCAGCACCCCCGAGGCTCGCTCTGGAAACACCATATATTTT. Its translation is CASTPEARSGNTIYF. The gene calls are TRBV28 and TRBJ1-3; D uncertain. The CDR3 runs to 15 residues. Trimming cost V 7 bases and J 0 bases, with 13 bases left between them. Germline-derived CDR1 and CDR2 are MDHEN and SYDVKM.

CDR3 in amino acids: CASTIQGNYGYTF. CDR3 DNA sequence: TGTGCCAGCACCATACAGGGTAACTATGGCTACACCTTC. The J gene is TRBJ1-2, the V gene TRBV6-5, with D perhaps matching TRBD1 (6 bases). Germline assignment: CDR1 MNHEY and CDR2 SVGAGI. Trimming stripped 7 bases from V and 1 base from J, with 10 bases between. The CDR3 totals 13 residues.